The sequence of this TCR beta chain was determined in a study of beta chain features in type 1 diabetes. Turning to the study itself: In all, about 100,000,000 sorted cells from all samples were analyzed. The study's findings and limits: Shorter TCRB CDR3s, moderately but significantly so, marked every one of the four CD4+ subsets in Type 1 diabetes patients.

A word on this clone: Antigen: not known.

V lost 3 bases and J lost 7, with 16 bases in between. CDR3 length equals 15 residues. Germline V CDR1 and CDR2: KGHSH, LQKENI. What was sequenced were expressed TCRB transcripts, since all of the isolated RNA had been reverse transcribed. Clones were read by immunoSEQ multiplex PCR, and TCRdb kept only the in-frame ones, dropping some. The sample lists approximately 270,000 clones; 13% to 15% were seen once. Input material: naive CD4+ T cells from blood. The source is a man aged 25 to 45 with type 1 diabetes. The genes are TRBV18 and TRBJ2-1; tentatively, D is TRBD1 (5 bases). CDR3 sequence reads: CASSPPKGQVNEQFF. CDR3 DNA sequence: TGTGCCAGCTCACCCCCTAAGGGGCAAGTGAATGAGCAGTTCTTC.